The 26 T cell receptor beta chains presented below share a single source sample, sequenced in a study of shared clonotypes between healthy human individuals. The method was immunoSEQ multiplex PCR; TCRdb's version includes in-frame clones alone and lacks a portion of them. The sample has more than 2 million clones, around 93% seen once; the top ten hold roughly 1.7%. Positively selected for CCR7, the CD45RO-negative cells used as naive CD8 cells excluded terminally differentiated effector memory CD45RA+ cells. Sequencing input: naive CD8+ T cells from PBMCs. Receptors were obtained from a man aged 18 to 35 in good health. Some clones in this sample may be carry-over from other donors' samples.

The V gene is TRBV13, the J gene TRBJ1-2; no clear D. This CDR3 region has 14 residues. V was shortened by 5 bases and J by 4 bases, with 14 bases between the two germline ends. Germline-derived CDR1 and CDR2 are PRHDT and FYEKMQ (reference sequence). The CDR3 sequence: CASSPSWQLYGYTF. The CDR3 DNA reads TGTGCCAGCAGCCCCAGCTGGCAGCTCTATGGCTACACCTTC.

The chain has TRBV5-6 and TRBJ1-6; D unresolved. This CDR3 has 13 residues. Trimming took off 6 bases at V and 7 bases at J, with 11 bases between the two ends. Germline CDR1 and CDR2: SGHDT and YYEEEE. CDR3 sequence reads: CASNIGGNSPLHF. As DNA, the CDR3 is TGTGCCAGCAACATAGGTGGGAATTCACCCCTCCACTTT.

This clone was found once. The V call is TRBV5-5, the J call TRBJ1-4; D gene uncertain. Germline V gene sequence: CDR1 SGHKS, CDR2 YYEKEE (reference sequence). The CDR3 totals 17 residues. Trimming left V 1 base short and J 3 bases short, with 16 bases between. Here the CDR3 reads CASSLIVGLKSNEKLFF. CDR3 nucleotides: TGTGCCAGCAGCTTGATTGTAGGTTTAAAATCTAATGAAAAACTGTTTTTT.

This CDR3 reads CASASTISGSFRDTQYF. CDR3 nucleotide sequence: TGTGCCAGCGCGTCGACTATAAGCGGGAGTTTCAGGGATACGCAGTATTTT. The V call is TRBV2, the J call TRBJ2-3, with 8 nucleotides matching TRBD2. J lost 6 bases, V lost 8 bases, and 19 bases had no gene match. CDR3 length: 17 amino acids. Germline loops: CDR1 SNHLY, CDR2 FYNNEI.

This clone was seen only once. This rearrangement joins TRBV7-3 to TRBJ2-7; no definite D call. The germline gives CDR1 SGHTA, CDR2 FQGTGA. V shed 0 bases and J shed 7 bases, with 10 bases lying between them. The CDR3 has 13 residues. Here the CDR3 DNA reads TGTGCCAGCAGCTTAACCGCGGTAGGAGAGCAGTACTTC. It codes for CASSLTAVGEQYF.

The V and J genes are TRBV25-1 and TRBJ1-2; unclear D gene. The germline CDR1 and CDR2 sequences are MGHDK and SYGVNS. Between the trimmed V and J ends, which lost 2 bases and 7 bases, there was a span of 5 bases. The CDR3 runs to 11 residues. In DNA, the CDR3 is TGTGCCAGCAGTGAAGGTCCTGGCTACACCTTC. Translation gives CASSEGPGYTF.

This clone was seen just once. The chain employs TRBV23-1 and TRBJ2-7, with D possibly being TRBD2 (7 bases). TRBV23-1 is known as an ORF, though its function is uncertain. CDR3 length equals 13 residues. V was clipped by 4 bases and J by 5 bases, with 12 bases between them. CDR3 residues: CASSPPGGHEQYF. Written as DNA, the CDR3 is TGCGCCAGCAGTCCCCCGGGGGGCCACGAGCAGTACTTC.

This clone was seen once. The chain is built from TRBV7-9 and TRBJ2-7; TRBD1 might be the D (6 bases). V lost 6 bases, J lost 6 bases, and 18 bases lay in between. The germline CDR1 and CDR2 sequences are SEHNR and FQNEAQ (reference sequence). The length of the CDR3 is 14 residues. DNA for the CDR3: TGTGCCAGCAGTCCAACAGGGCTGATGGGCGAGCAGTACTTC. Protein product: CASSPTGLMGEQYF.

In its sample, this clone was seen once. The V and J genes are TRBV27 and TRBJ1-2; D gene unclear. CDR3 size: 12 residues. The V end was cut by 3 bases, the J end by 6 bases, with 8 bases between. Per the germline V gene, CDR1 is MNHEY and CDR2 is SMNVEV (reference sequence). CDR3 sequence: CASSFGGHGYTF. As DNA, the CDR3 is TGTGCCAGCAGTTTTGGAGGGCATGGCTACACCTTC.

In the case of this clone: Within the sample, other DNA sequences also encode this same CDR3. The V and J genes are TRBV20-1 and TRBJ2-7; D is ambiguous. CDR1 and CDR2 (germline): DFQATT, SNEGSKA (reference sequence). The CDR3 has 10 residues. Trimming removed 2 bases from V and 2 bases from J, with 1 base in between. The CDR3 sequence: CSARPYEQYF. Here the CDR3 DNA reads TGCAGTGCTAGACCCTACGAGCAGTACTTC.

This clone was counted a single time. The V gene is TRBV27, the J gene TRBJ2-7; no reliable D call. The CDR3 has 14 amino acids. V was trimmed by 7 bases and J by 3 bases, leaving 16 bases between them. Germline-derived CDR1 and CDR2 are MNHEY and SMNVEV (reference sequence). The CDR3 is CASKQEPIVYEQYF. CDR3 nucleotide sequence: TGTGCCAGCAAGCAAGAACCAATCGTCTACGAGCAGTACTTC.

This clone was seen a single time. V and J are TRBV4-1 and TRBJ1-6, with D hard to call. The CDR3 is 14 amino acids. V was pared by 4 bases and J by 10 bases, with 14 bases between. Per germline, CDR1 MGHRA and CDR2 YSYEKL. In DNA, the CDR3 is TGCGCCAGCAGCCCCGTTGGGGAAGGATCACCCCTCCACTTT. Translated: CASSPVGEGSPLHF.

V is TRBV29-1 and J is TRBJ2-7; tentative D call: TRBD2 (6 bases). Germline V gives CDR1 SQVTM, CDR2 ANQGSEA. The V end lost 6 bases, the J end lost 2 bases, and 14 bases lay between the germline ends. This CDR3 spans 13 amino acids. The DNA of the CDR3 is TGCAGCGTCGTCCGGGACTCAACCTACGAGCAGTACTTC. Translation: CSVVRDSTYEQYF.

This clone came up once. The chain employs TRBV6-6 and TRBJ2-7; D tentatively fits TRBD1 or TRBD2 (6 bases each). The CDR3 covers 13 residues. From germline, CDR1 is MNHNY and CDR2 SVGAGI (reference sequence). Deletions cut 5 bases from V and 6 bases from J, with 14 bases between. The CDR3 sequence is CASSIPGGIEQYF. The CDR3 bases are TGTGCCAGCAGTATCCCCGGGGGCATCGAGCAGTACTTC.

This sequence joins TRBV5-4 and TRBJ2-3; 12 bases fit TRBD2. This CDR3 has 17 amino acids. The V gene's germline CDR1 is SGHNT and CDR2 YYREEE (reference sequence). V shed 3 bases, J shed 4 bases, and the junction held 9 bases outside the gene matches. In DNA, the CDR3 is TGTGCCAGCAGCTGGCGACTAGCGGGAGACTCCGCAGATACGCAGTATTTT. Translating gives CASSWRLAGDSADTQYF.

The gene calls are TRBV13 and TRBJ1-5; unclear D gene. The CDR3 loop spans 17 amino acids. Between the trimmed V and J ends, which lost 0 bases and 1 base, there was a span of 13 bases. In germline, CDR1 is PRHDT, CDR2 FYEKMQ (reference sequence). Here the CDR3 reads CASSLGYQKISNQPQHF. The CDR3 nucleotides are TGTGCCAGCAGCTTAGGGTACCAAAAGATCAGCAATCAGCCCCAGCATTTT.

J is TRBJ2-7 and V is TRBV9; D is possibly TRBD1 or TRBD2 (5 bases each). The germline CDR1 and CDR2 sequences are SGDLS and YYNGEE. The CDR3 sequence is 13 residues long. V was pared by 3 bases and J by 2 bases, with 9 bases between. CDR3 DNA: TGTGCCAGCAGCGCCGGGGCCACCTACGAGCAGTACTTC. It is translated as CASSAGATYEQYF. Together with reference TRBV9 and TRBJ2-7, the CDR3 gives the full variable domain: DSGVTQTPKHLITATGQRVTLRCSPRSGDLSVYWYQQSLDQGLQFLIQYYNGEERAKGNILERFSAQQFPDLHSELNLSSLELGDSALYFCASSAGATYEQYFGPGTRLTVT.

The CDR3 protein is CASSPSGGLLHNEQFF. CDR3 nucleotides: TGTGCCAGCAGTCCTAGCGGGGGACTACTTCACAATGAGCAGTTCTTC. The chain employs TRBV5-4 and TRBJ2-1, with 10 bases matching TRBD2. The germline CDR1 and CDR2 sequences are SGHNT and YYREEE (reference sequence). Trimming at V came to 5 bases and at J to 5 bases, leaving 10 bases not matched to a gene. There are 16 residues in the CDR3.

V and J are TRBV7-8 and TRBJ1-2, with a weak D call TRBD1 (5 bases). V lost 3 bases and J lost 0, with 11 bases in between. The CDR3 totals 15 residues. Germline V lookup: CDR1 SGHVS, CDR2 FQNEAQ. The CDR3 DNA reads TGTGCCAGCAGCTTTCCCCAGGGCCCTAACTATGGCTACACCTTC. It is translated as CASSFPQGPNYGYTF.

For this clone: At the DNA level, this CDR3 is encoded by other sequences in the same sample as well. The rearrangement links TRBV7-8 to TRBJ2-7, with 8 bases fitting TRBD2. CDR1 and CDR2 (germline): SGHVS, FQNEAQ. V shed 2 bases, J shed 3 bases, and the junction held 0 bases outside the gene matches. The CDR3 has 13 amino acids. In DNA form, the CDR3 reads TGTGCCAGCAGCTTAAGCGGGAGCTACGAGCAGTACTTC. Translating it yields CASSLSGSYEQYF.

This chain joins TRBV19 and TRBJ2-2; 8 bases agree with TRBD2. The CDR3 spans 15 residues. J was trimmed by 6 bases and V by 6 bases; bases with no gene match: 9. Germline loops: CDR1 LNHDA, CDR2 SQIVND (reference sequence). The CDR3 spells CASSESPGGPGELFF. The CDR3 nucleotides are TGTGCCAGTAGCGAATCACCGGGAGGGCCCGGGGAGCTGTTTTTT.

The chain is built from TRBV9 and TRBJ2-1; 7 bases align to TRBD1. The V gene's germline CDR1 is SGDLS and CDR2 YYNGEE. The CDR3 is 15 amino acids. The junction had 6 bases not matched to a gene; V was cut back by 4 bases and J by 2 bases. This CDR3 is CASSPTGLTYNEQFF. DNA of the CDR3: TGTGCCAGCAGCCCGACAGGGCTCACCTACAATGAGCAGTTCTTC.

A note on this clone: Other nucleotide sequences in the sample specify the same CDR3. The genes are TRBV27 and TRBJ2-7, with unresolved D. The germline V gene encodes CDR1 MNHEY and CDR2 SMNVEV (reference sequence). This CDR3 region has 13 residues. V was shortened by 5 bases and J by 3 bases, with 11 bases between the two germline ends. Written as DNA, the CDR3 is TGTGCCAGCAGTCCCGGACGCCTCTACGAGCAGTACTTC. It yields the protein CASSPGRLYEQYF.

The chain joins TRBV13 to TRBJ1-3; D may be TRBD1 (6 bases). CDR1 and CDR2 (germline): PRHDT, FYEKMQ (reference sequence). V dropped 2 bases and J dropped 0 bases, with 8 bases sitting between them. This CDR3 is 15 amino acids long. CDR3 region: CASSLWTVSGNTIYF. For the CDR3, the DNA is TGTGCCAGCAGCTTATGGACAGTCTCTGGAAACACCATATATTTT. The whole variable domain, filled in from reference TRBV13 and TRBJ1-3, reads AAGVIQSPRHLIKEKRETATLKCYPIPRHDTVYWYQQGPGQDPQFLISFYEKMQSDKGSIPDRFSAQQFSDYHSELNMSSLELGDSALYFCASSLWTVSGNTIYFGEGSWLTVV.

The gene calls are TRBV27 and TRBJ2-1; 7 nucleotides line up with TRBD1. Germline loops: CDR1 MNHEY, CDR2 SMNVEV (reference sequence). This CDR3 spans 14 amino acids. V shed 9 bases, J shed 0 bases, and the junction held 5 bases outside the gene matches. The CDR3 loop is CASVRDSSYNEQFF. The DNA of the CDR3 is TGTGCCAGTGTCCGGGACAGCTCCTACAATGAGCAGTTCTTC.

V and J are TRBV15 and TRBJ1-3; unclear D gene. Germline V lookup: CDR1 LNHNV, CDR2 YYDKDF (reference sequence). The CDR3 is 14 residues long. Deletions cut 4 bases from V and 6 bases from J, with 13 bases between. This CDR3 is CATSTSWLENTIYF. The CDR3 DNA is TGTGCCACCAGCACGTCCTGGTTAGAAAACACCATATATTTT.